One T cell receptor beta chain is described in this entry. Its specificity is not known. This entry comes from a study of OX40 agonist ivuxolimab in advanced cancers. At the level of the study: As their treatment, patients were administered ivuxolimab, an agonistic anti-OX40 (CD134) antibody.

Study-wide results and limits: The mean number of expanded clones was higher in CD8+ T cells than in CD4+. Low normalized T-cell clonal expansion also characterized some of the nonresponders. Partial responders at 0.1-3.0 mg/kg showed near-lowest clonal expansion.

V was shortened by 9 bases and J by 3 bases, with 20 bases between the two germline ends. CDR1 MDHEN and CDR2 SYDVKM come from the germline V gene. The CDR3 sequence is 15 residues long. Using immunoSEQ multiplex PCR, the repertoire was profiled, and TCRdb retains in-frame clones only, with some absent. The table shows 30,000 to 45,000 clones, with around 85% occurring only once. The material was CD4+ or CD8+ T cells sorted from blood, obtained in a trial of the OX40 agonist ivuxolimab. This receptor was obtained from an adult with an advanced solid tumor such as melanoma, head and neck, liver or kidney cancer. This rearrangement joins TRBV28 to TRBJ1-1; unclear D gene. Here the CDR3 DNA reads TGTGCCAGTAATCGAGGCGGAGTACTTCACACTGAAGCTTTCTTT. Translated: CASNRGGVLHTEAFF.